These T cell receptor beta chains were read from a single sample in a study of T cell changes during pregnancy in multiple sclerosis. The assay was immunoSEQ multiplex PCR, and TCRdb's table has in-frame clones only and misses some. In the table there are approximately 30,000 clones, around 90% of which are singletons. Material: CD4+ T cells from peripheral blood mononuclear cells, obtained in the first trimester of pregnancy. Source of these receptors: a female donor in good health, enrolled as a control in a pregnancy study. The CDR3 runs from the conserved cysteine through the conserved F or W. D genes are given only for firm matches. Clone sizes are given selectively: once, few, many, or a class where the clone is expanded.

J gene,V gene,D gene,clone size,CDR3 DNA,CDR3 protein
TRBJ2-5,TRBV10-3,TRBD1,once,TGTGCCATCAGTGAGACCGACAGGGGGACAGAGACCCAGTACTTC,CAISETDRGTETQYF
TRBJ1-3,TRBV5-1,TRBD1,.,TGCGCCAGCAGCCCAGCAGGGGGCTGGAGTGGAAACACCATATATTTT,CASSPAGGWSGNTIYF
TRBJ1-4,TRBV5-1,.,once,TGCGCCAGCAGCAGAGGAACAACTAATGAAAAACTGTTTTTT,CASSRGTTNEKLFF
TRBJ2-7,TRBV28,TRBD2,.,TGTGCCAGCAGTTCGTTTGGGACTAGCGGGGGGGGCGTGGAGCAGTACTTC,CASSSFGTSGGGVEQYF
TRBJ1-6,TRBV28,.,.,TGTGCCAGCAGTCCCGGACAGTCCAATTCACCCCTCCACTTT,CASSPGQSNSPLHF
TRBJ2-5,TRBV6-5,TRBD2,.,TGTGCCAGCAGTTACTCGAGCGGGGGGCAAGAGACCCAGTACTTC,CASSYSSGGQETQYF
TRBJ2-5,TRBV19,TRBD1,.,TGTGCCAGTAGTATAGGGAGTGGACAGGGCCAAGAGACCCAGTACTTC,CASSIGSGQGQETQYF
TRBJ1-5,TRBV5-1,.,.,TGCGCCAGCAGCTTGGCCGGTGAGGGAGCTCAGCCCCAGCATTTT,CASSLAGEGAQPQHF
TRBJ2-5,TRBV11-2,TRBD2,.,TGTGCCAGCAGCCCCCGGCTAGCGGGAGGGATCTTCCAAGAGACCCAGTACTTC,CASSPRLAGGIFQETQYF
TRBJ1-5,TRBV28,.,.,TGTGCCAGCAGTTTCGGGACACGCCCTTATCAGCCCCAGCATTTT,CASSFGTRPYQPQHF
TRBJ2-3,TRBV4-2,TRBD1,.,TGTGCCAGCAGCCAAGTTCTAGGACAGGGGGCGGCAGATACGCAGTATTTT,CASSQVLGQGAADTQYF
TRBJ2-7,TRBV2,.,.,TGTGCCAGCAGTGCCACCTACGAGCAGTACTTC,CASSATYEQYF
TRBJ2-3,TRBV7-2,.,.,TGTGCCAGCAGTCAGGGGTTCAGAGATACGCAGTATTTT,CASSQGFRDTQYF
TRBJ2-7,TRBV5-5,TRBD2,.,TGTGCCAGCAGCTTGCAGCGGGACCTATCCTACGAGCAGTACTTC,CASSLQRDLSYEQYF
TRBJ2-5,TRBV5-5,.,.,TGTGCCAGCAGCTTTTCAGGGCAAGAGACCCAGTACTTC,CASSFSGQETQYF
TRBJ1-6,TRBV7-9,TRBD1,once,TGTGCCAGCAGCTTGACAGGGTTGAATTCACCCCTCCACTTT,CASSLTGLNSPLHF
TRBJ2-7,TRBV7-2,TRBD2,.,TGTGCCAGCACCCGACTAGCGGGAGTCTACGAGCAGTACTTC,CASTRLAGVYEQYF
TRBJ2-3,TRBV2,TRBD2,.,TGTGCCAGCAGTTGGACTAGTGGGTCAGATACGCAGTATTTT,CASSWTSGSDTQYF
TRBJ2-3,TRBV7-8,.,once,TGTGCCAGCAGCTCTACCAAAGCGGCTAACACAGATACGCAGTATTTT,CASSSTKAANTDTQYF
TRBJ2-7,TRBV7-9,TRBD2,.,TGTGCCAGCAGCTTAGGAGGGCGGGAGCGGCACGAGCAGTACTTC,CASSLGGRERHEQYF